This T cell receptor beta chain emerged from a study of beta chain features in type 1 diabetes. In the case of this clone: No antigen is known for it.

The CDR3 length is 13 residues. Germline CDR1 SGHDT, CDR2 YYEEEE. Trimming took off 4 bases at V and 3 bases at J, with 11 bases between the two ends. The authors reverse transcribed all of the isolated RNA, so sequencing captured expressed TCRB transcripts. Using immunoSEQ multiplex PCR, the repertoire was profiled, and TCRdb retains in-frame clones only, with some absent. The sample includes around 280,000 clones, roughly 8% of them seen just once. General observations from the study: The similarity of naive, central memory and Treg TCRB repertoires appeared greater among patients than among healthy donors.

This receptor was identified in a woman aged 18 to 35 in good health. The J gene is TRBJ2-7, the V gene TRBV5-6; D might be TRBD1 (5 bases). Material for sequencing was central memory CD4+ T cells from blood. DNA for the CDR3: TGTGCCAGCAGCCAGTATGACAGCTACGAGCAGTACGTC. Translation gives CASSQYDSYEQYV.